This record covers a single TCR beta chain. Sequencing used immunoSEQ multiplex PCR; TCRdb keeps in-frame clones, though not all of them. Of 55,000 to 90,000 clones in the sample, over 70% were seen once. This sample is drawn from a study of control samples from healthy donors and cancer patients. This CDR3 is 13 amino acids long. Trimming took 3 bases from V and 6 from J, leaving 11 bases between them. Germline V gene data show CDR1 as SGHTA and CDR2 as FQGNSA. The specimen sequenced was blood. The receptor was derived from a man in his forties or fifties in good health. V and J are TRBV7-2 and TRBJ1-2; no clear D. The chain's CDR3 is CASSFSRTDGYTF. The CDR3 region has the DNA TGTGCCAGCAGCTTTTCCCGGACGGATGGCTACACCTTC.